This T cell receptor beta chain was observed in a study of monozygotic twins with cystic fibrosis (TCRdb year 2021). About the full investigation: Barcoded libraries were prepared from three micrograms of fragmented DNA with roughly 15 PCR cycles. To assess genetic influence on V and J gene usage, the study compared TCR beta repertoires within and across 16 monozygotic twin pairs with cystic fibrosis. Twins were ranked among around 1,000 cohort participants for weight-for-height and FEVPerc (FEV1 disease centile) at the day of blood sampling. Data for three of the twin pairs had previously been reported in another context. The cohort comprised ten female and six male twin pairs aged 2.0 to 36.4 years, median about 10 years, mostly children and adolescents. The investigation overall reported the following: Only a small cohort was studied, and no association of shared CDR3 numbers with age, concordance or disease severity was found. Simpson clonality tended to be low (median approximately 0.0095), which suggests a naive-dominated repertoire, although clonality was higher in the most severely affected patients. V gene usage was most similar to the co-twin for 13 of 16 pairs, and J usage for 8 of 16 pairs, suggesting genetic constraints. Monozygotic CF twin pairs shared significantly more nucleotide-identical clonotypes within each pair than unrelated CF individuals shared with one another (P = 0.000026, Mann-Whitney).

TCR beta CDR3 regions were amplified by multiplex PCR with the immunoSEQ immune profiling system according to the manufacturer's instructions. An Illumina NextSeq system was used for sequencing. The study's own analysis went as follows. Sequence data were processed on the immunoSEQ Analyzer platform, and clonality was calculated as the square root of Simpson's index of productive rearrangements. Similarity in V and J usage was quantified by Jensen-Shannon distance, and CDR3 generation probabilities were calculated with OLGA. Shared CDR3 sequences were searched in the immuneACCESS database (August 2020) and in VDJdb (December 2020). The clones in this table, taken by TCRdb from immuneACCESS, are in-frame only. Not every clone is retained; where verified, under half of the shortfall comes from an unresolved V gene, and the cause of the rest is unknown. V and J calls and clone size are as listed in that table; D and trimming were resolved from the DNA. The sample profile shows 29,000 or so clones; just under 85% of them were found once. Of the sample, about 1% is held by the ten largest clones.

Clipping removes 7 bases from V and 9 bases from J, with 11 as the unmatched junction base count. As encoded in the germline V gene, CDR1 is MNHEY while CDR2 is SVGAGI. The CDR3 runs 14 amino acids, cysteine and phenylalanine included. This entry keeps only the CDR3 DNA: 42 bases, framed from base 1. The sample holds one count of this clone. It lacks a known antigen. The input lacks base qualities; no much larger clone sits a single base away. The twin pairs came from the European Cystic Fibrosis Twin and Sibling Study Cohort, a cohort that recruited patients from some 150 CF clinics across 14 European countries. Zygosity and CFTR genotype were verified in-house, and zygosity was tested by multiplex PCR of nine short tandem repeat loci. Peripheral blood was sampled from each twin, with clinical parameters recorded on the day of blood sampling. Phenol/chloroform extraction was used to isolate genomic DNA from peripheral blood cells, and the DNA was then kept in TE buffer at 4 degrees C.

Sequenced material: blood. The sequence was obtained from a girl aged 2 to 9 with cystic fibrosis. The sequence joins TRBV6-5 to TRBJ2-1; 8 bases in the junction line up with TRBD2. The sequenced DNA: TGTGCCAGCATCCGCCTAGCGGGCTACGGTGAGCAGTTCTTC. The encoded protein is CASIRLAGYGEQFF.